Following are 20 T cell receptor beta chains from one sample sequenced in a study of metastatic and nonmetastatic thyroid tumors. Until they underwent thyroid surgery, no patient had received any treatment. TCRdb reprocessed the PCR reads via MiXCR. The sample records about 69,000 clones, 14% being singletons. The sequenced sample consisted of blood. The receptor set was obtained from a male donor with papillary thyroid cancer or a benign thyroid nodule (not recorded which). Some clones in this sample may be carry-over from other donors' samples.

Comments on this clone: An end of the junction does not agree with germline; a read error may underlie this. The V and J genes are TRBV7-6 and TRBJ2-7; 8 bases line up with TRBD1. CDR1 is SGHVS, CDR2 FNYEAQ, per germline. The CDR3 contains 14 residues. Written as DNA, the CDR3 is TGTGCCAGCAGCCCCCGACAGGGGCCCTACGAGCAGCACTTC. Translation: CASSPRQGPYEQHF.

This clone occurred many times. This sequence joins TRBV19 and TRBJ1-5, with D possibly being TRBD1 (6 bases). CDR1 is LNHDA, CDR2 SQIVND, per germline (reference sequence). The CDR3 runs to 16 residues. Trimming took 1 base from V and 4 from J, leaving 14 bases between them. Written as DNA, the CDR3 is TGTGCCAGTAGTATAGGATACGGGACACAAAATCAGCCCCAGCATTTT. It specifies CASSIGYGTQNQPQHF.

This clone has just a few counts. This may be a read error, as it is one base from a much larger clone. The gene calls are TRBV3-1 and TRBJ2-2; 7 positions match TRBD1. V was pared by 5 bases and J by 0 bases, with 3 bases of the junction left unmatched. The germline V gene encodes CDR1 LGHDT and CDR2 YNNKEL (reference sequence). The CDR3 runs 15 residues. As DNA, the CDR3 is TGTGCCAGCAGCGGACAGGCATCGAACACCGGGGAGCTGTTTTTT. Protein product: CASSGQASNTGELFF.

This clone was counted many times. The V gene is TRBV18, the J gene TRBJ2-7; TRBD1 is a possible D gene (5 bases). The CDR3 consists of 13 residues. V lost 1 base to trimming and J lost 6 bases, with 10 bases between them. Germline V gene data show CDR1 as KGHSH and CDR2 as LQKENI. CDR3 coding DNA: TGTGCCAGCTCACCACTTGGGGCCGGCGAGCAGTACTTC. Translating it yields CASSPLGAGEQYF.

This clone appeared once. The chain couples TRBV5-1 to TRBJ2-2; D ambiguous. CDR3 length equals 16 residues. Trimming removed 0 bases at V and 7 bases at J, with 16 bases between. The germline V gene has CDR1 SGHRS and CDR2 YFSETQ. The CDR3: CASSLAARPGIGELFF. CDR3 nucleotide sequence: TGCGCCAGCAGCTTGGCGGCTAGACCAGGAATCGGGGAGCTGTTTTTT.

This clone was counted at least ten times. The chain uses TRBV7-9 and TRBJ1-4, with D uncertain. CDR3 size: 12 residues. Trimming pared 3 bases from V and 5 bases from J, leaving 4 bases between. Germline values: CDR1 SEHNR, CDR2 FQNEAQ (reference sequence). CDR3 amino acids: CASSFDNEKLFF. In DNA, the CDR3 is TGTGCCAGCAGCTTCGACAATGAAAAACTGTTTTTT. The variable domain in full, with the rest retrieved from reference TRBV7-9 and TRBJ1-4, is DTGVSQNPRHKITKRGQNVTFRCDPISEHNRLYWYRQTLGQGPEFLTYFQNEAQLEKSRLLSDRFSAERPKGSFSTLEIQRTEQGDSAMYLCASSFDNEKLFFGSGTQLSVL.

This clone was recorded a few times. A clone one base away is much larger, so this may be a read error. The chain combines TRBV6-1 with TRBJ1-5; 7 bases are a match to TRBD1. The CDR3 sequence is 16 residues long. The V segment lost 6 bases and the J segment 7 bases; nucleotides outside the gene matches: 15. Looked up from germline, CDR1 is MNHNS and CDR2 is SASEGT. This CDR3 is CASSSRQGMGAQPQHF. The CDR3 bases are TGTGCCAGCAGCTCACGACAGGGAATGGGTGCACAGCCCCAGCATTTT.

This chain joins TRBV28 and TRBJ1-2; D is perhaps TRBD1 (6 bases). The V gene lost 3 bases and the J gene lost 6 bases, with 17 bases spanning the gap. The CDR3 has 15 amino acids. Germline CDR1 and CDR2: MDHEN and SYDVKM. CDR3 DNA: TGTGCCAGCAGTTTGGGGGGCACGACGCTTAATGGCTACACCTTC. Translated, it gives CASSLGGTTLNGYTF.

This clone was counted at least ten times. This sequence joins TRBV19 and TRBJ2-2, with D possibly matching TRBD2 (6 bases). Trimming removed 3 bases at V and 4 bases at J, with 12 bases between. Germline CDR1 LNHDA, CDR2 SQIVND (reference sequence). The CDR3 spans 15 residues. In nucleotides, the CDR3 is TGTGCCAGTAGTATCTCGGGACTCATCACCGGGGAGCTGTTTTTT. This encodes CASSISGLITGELFF.

In the case of this clone: A single base separates this from a much larger clone, so it may be a read error. CDR3 DNA: TGTGCTAGCAGCTTAGTGTACGGGGACATTCAGTACTTC. Translated: CASSLVYGDIQYF. The chain is built from TRBV7-7 and TRBJ2-4, with a possible D match to TRBD2 (5 bases). Germline-derived CDR1 and CDR2 are SSHAT and FNYEAQ (reference sequence). There are 13 residues in the CDR3.

This clone was recorded at least ten times. This sequence joins TRBV5-1 and TRBJ2-3; TRBD1 matches at 9 bases. CDR3 length equals 15 residues. CDR1 and CDR2 (germline): SGHRS, YFSETQ. V trimming: 6 bases; J trimming: 0 bases; junction bases outside the gene matches: 5. CDR3 sequence (DNA): TGCGCCAGCATACGGACAGGGGAAAGCACAGATACGCAGTATTTT. Protein sequence: CASIRTGESTDTQYF. The full variable domain, its missing parts supplied by reference TRBV5-1 and TRBJ2-3, is KAGVTQTPRYLIKTRGQQVTLSCSPISGHRSVSWYQQTPGQGLQFLFEYFSETQRNKGNFPGRFSGRQFSNSRSEMNVSTLELGDSALYLCASIRTGESTDTQYFGPGTRLTVL.

This clone was seen ten or more times. Sequence at one end of the junction differs from germline and may be a read error. The CDR3 DNA reads TGTGCCAGCGCCCGGACTATGAACACTGAATCTTTCTTT. It translates to CASARTMNTESFF. The rearrangement links TRBV27 to TRBJ1-1; D call uncertain. Per the germline V gene, CDR1 is MNHEY and CDR2 is SMNVEV (reference sequence). This CDR3 is 13 amino acids long.

This clone has a count of ten or more. This chain links TRBV5-1 with TRBJ2-7, with D possibly being TRBD2 (5 bases). V lost 6 bases and J lost 4, with 17 bases in between. The germline V gene encodes CDR1 SGHRS and CDR2 YFSETQ. The CDR3 length is 14 residues. Here the CDR3 reads CASKAWTALYEQYV. CDR3 nucleotides: TGCGCCAGCAAAGCGTGGACTGCTCTTTACGAGCAGTACGTC.

There are many counts of this clone. The V and J genes are TRBV11-2 and TRBJ2-2; tentatively, D is TRBD2 (5 bases). CDR1 is SGHAT and CDR2 is FQNNGV in the germline V gene. The V end was cut by 9 bases, the J end by 7 bases, with 9 bases between. This CDR3 contains 11 residues. DNA of the CDR3: TGTGCCAGTGAGGGTATCGGGGAGCTGTTTTTT. Its translation is CASEGIGELFF.

This clone was observed many times. V and J are TRBV6-2 or TRBV6-3 and TRBJ2-7; D assignment may be TRBD1 or TRBD2 (6 bases each). CDR3 length equals 14 residues. V dropped 2 bases and J dropped 2 bases, with 10 bases sitting between them. Germline loops: CDR1 MNHEY, CDR2 SVGEGT. The CDR3 region has the DNA TGTGCCAGCAGTTACCGGGGGCCTGCCTACGAGCAGTACTTC. Its protein product is CASSYRGPAYEQYF.

This clone showed up many times. This chain joins TRBV27 and TRBJ2-3, with D possibly matching TRBD1 (6 bases). V was clipped by 10 bases and J by 0 bases, with 17 bases between them. Germline values: CDR1 MNHEY, CDR2 SMNVEV (reference sequence). The CDR3 has 15 residues. CDR3: CATTPGTTSTDTQYF. The CDR3 region has the DNA TGTGCCACCACTCCCGGGACAACTAGCACAGATACGCAGTATTTT.

This clone showed up many times. A much larger clone lies a single base off, so this may be a read error. Additional DNA sequences in this sample encode the identical CDR3. J is TRBJ1-2 and V is TRBV28, with a weak D call TRBD1 (6 bases). Per the germline V gene, CDR1 is MDHEN and CDR2 is SYDVKM. The CDR3 has 13 amino acids. V lost 6 bases and J lost 6, with 14 bases in between. Written as DNA, the CDR3 is TGTGCCAGCAGGTCAGCACAGGGACATGGCTACACCTTC. This gives the protein CASRSAQGHGYTF.

J is TRBJ1-2 and V is TRBV6-2 or TRBV6-3, with D tentatively TRBD1 (5 bases). The V end was cut by 1 base, the J end by 8 bases, with 23 bases between. Germline V gene data show CDR1 as MNHEY and CDR2 as SVGEGT. The CDR3 consists of 17 residues. In DNA form, the CDR3 reads TGTGCCAGCAGTTACTACTTACTACGGCCGACGGGGCAAGGCTACACCTTC. It translates to CASSYYLLRPTGQGYTF.

There are many counts of this clone. CDR3 DNA sequence: TGTGCCAGCTCACTCCGAGAGGGAGGGGAGACCCAGTACTTC. Translation gives CASSLREGGETQYF. V and J are TRBV18 and TRBJ2-5, with 7 positions matching TRBD2. This CDR3 contains 14 residues. Germline assignment: CDR1 KGHSH and CDR2 LQKENI. The V gene end was trimmed by 4 bases and the J gene end by 5 bases; junction bases not matched to a gene: 7.

The table lists this clone with many counts. The CDR3, as DNA: TGTGCCAGCAGTGACGGGACAGGGGGCAATGAGCAGTTCTTC. This codes for CASSDGTGGNEQFF. The chain has TRBV6-4 and TRBJ2-1; 11 nucleotides line up with TRBD1. The CDR3 length is 14 residues. Germline V gene sequence: CDR1 MRHNA, CDR2 SNTAGT. V dropped 2 bases and J dropped 6; count of bases not matched to a gene: 0.